This TCR beta chain was retrieved from a study of T-cell reconstitution after alpha-beta-depleted transplantation in children. Construction of the TCRbeta library involved unique molecular identifiers. TCRdb re-called the PCR reads with MiXCR, one entry per CDR3 protein. Among about 460,000 distinct CDR3 sequences listed, 9.5% to 15% were seen once. Germline V gives CDR1 SQVTM, CDR2 ANQGSEA. Trimming took 7 bases from V and 2 from J, leaving 12 bases between them. The CDR3 is 12 amino acids. The chain links TRBV29-1 to TRBJ2-7; maybe TRBD1 (6 bases). The receptor's source is a human donor who donated a stem cell graft to a child with combined immunodeficiency. The sample here was PBMCs from the stem cell graft donor, taken from the stem cell graft. CDR3 in amino acids: CSARDRPYEQYF. CDR3 in DNA: TGCAGCGCAAGAGACAGGCCCTACGAGCAGTACTTC.